These T cell receptor beta chains were read from a single sample in a study of T cells in Graves' hyperthyroidism and ophthalmopathy. Each CDR3 protein gets one entry after TCRdb re-called the multiplex PCR reads with MiXCR. The sample contains hundreds of thousands of distinct CDR3 sequences, about 15% of which appear only once. The material sequenced was blood. The receptors originated from a woman under 30 with Graves' ophthalmopathy. CDR3s include the opening cysteine and the closing phenylalanine or tryptophan. The D gene is left open where the match is weak. Only part of the rows carry a size: once, few, many, or a class if the clone is expanded.

size	V	D	J	CDR3	DNA
many	TRBV12-3/TRBV12-4	-	TRBJ2-6	CASPTGGANVLTF	TGTGCCAGCCCCACGGGTGGGGCCAACGTCCTGACTTTC
many	TRBV20-1	TRBD1	TRBJ1-2	CSARAGGDYGYTF	TGCAGTGCTAGGGCAGGGGGCGACTATGGCTACACCTTC
many	TRBV9	TRBD1	TRBJ1-2	CASSVGGTERNYGYTF	TGTGCCAGCAGCGTAGGTGGGACAGAAAGAAACTATGGCTACACCTTC
many	TRBV4-1	-	TRBJ1-1	CASSQEGAGTEAFF	TGCGCCAGCAGCCAAGAGGGGGCTGGGACTGAAGCTTTCTTT
many	TRBV27	TRBD2	TRBJ2-7	CASSPTSGSPFYEQYF	TGTGCCAGCAGTCCGACTAGCGGGAGCCCTTTCTACGAGCAGTACTTC
-	TRBV18	-	TRBJ2-3	CASSPRIGVATDTQYF	TGTGCCAGCTCACCACGAATCGGAGTAGCAACAGATACGCAGTATTTT
many	TRBV20-1	TRBD1	TRBJ2-1	CSASNPGQGVPYNEQFF	TGCAGTGCTAGTAATCCTGGACAGGGGGTCCCCTACAATGAGCAGTTCTTC
many	TRBV20-1	-	TRBJ1-5	CSARDLRAGGNQPQHF	TGCAGTGCTAGAGATCTTAGGGCAGGGGGCAATCAGCCCCAGCATTTT
-	TRBV3-1	TRBD2	TRBJ2-5	CASSQGGLAGGYRQETQYF	TGTGCCAGCAGCCAGGGGGGACTAGCGGGGGGGTACCGCCAAGAGACCCAGTACTTC
few	TRBV7-9	-	TRBJ1-6	CASSAYNSPLHF	TGTGCCAGCAGTGCCTATAATTCACCCCTCCACTTT
many	TRBV11-2	-	TRBJ1-3	CASSMSISGNTIYF	TGTGCCAGCAGCATGAGTATCTCTGGAAACACCATATATTTT
many	TRBV5-1	-	TRBJ2-7	CASSLEPGAQYEQYF	TGCGCCAGCAGCTTGGAGCCAGGGGCGCAATACGAGCAGTACTTC
once	TRBV20-1	TRBD2	TRBJ2-7	CSASLAGGDEQYF	TGCAGTGCTTCCCTAGCGGGAGGTGACGAGCAGTACTTC
few	TRBV29-1	-	TRBJ2-6	CSVVPTSGANVLTF	TGCAGCGTCGTACCGACGTCTGGGGCCAACGTCCTGACTTTC
-	TRBV28	TRBD1	TRBJ1-1	CASSQVQGARTEAFF	TGCGCCAGCAGCCAAGTACAGGGGGCGCGAACTGAAGCTTTCTTT
many	TRBV28	-	TRBJ2-7	CASSFLSAVSSYEQYF	TGTGCCAGCAGTTTTCTGTCAGCAGTGAGCTCCTACGAGCAGTACTTC